This T cell receptor beta chain emerged from a study of response to subunit inactivated influenza vaccine. Study-wide results and limits: Each seasonal influenza vaccination recruits few new T cells, the authors suggested.

From germline, CDR1 is DFQATT and CDR2 SNEGSKA (reference sequence). Trimming removed 5 bases from V and 4 bases from J; junction bases left unmatched: 0. CDR3 length equals 12 residues. One entry per CDR3 protein results from TCRdb running MiXCR on the RT-PCR reads. This sample has 650,000 to 800,000 distinct CDR3 sequences, with roughly 13% found just once. The sample holds a few counts of this clonotype. Its specificity is unknown. Sequencing was performed on PBMCs from blood, taken approximately 15 days before vaccination. The rearrangement joins TRBV20-1 to TRBJ2-1; 9 bases line up with TRBD2. The source is a man in his forties or fifties who received an inactivated influenza vaccine. The CDR3 bases are TGCAGTGCTGGACTAGCGTACAATGAGCAGTTCTTC. Residues: CSAGLAYNEQFF.